This T cell receptor beta chain was identified in a study of identical twins. Study-wide findings and caveats: Twin pairs had excess sharing that was weaker in beta out-of-frame sequences. Monozygotic twins shared more out-of-frame TCR alpha than recombination models predicted.

Germline CDR1 is LNHDA and CDR2 is SQIVND (reference sequence). The CDR3 consists of 15 residues. The V gene end was trimmed by 5 bases and the J gene end by 10 bases; junction bases not matched to a gene: 11. As for this clonotype: The antigen remains unidentified.

A template switching step contributed a universal primer site, while unique molecular identifiers were present in the cDNA. TCRdb reprocessed the 5' RACE reads with MiXCR, giving one entry per CDR3 protein. The table has roughly 490,000 distinct CDR3 sequences, 13% to 15% seen once. This same sample was also part of a study on yellow fever vaccine responses in identical twins.

This TCR derives from a young woman in good health. The chain is built from TRBV19 and TRBJ2-1; 10 positions match TRBD2. Sequenced input: CD4+ T cells sorted from blood. Written as DNA, the CDR3 is TGTGCCAGTAGTCCAGGGGGAGCGGGGGGGGAGGAGCAGTTCTTC. Protein product: CASSPGGAGGEEQFF.